These T cell receptor beta chains were read from a single sample in a study of cytomegalovirus exposure and HLA in healthy donors. Profiling relied on immunoSEQ multiplex PCR, and the TCRdb table lists in-frame clones only, not all of them. The table lists tens of thousands of clones, roughly 84% of them singletons, with 3.5% to 4% in the top ten. The sample consisted of PBMCs. Receptor source: a woman between 18 and 30 years old in good health and CMV-seronegative. CDR3s include the opening cysteine and the closing phenylalanine or tryptophan. Each record gives: V gene, D gene, J gene, CDR3 protein. A D gene is named only where the DNA matches it firmly.

>TRBV13|TRBD1|TRBJ1-1
CASSPGQANTEAFF
>TRBV2|TRBD1|TRBJ2-7
CATSTGLYEQYF
>TRBV11-2|NA|TRBJ1-2
CASSLNQDNGYTF
>TRBV18|NA|TRBJ2-3
CASSLVLQVYSTDTQYF
>TRBV5-1|TRBD1|TRBJ1-5
CASSTGTDNQPQHF
>TRBV7-6|TRBD1|TRBJ1-1
CASSSRTGGNTEAFF
>TRBV30|NA|TRBJ1-5
CASGGSNQPQHF
>TRBV5-8|TRBD2|TRBJ2-3
CASSFWTSGDADTQYF
>TRBV7-9|NA|TRBJ1-2
CASSLIANYGYTF
>TRBV7-9|NA|TRBJ1-5
CASSLGYLGNQPQHF
>TRBV10-1|NA|TRBJ1-5
CASSEEWSRQPQHF
>TRBV7-4|TRBD2|TRBJ2-5
CASSSTQPQREGRAVTQYF
>TRBV28|TRBD2|TRBJ2-7
CASRKREGRTYEQYF
>TRBV9|TRBD2|TRBJ2-2
CASSPFAGEYTGELFF
>TRBV4-3|NA|TRBJ2-1
CASSQDSGGASNEQFF
>TRBV13|TRBD1|TRBJ2-7
CASSLALGQGEYEQYF
>TRBV5-1|TRBD1|TRBJ2-1
CASSFDPGQAYKQFF